The 19 T cell receptor beta chains reported below all come from one sample, sequenced in a study of cytomegalovirus exposure and HLA in healthy donors. The study ran its PCR with 60 Vbeta and 13 Jbeta primers. Using immunoSEQ multiplex PCR, the repertoire was profiled, and TCRdb retains in-frame clones only, with some absent. The sample holds approximately 89,000 clones, 60% to 80% seen once. The source material was PBMCs. The source of these receptors is a man aged 25 to 45 in good health and CMV-seronegative.

The chain carries TRBV7-9 and TRBJ1-1, with 7 positions matching TRBD1. Looked up from germline, CDR1 is SEHNR and CDR2 is FQNEAQ (reference sequence). The J segment lost 3 bases and the V segment lost 5 bases, leaving 6 bases of the junction unmatched. The CDR3 contains 14 residues. CDR3 sequence: CASSVTGVDTEAFF. In DNA, the CDR3 is TGTGCCAGCAGCGTCACAGGGGTCGACACTGAAGCTTTCTTT.

The gene calls are TRBV21-1 and TRBJ1-6; no DNA check was done on the table's D call, TRBD1. TRBV21-1 is a pseudogene locus. The CDR3 loop spans 13 amino acids. CDR3 in DNA: TGTGCCAGCAGCAAAGAGACAGGGAAGGCCCTCCACTTT. This codes for CASSKETGKALHF.

The chain has TRBV5-1 and TRBJ2-3; 7 bases agree with TRBD2. The CDR3 contains 16 residues. Germline trimming cut 4 bases from V and 4 bases from J; bases unmatched to any gene: 12. The germline V gene has CDR1 SGHRS and CDR2 YFSETQ. The CDR3 sequence is CASSETREAHADTQYF. CDR3 nucleotide sequence: TGCGCCAGCAGCGAAACTCGGGAGGCCCACGCAGATACGCAGTATTTT.

This chain uses TRBV4-3 with TRBJ2-7, with D possibly matching TRBD1 (6 bases). The germline V gene has CDR1 LGHNA and CDR2 YSLEER. V was clipped by 3 bases and J by 7 bases, with 19 bases between them. The CDR3 totals 15 residues. This CDR3 is CASSHLLGQPWEQYF. In DNA, the CDR3 is TGCGCCAGCAGCCACCTCCTCGGACAGCCGTGGGAGCAGTACTTC.

This clone was observed a handful of times. The chain combines TRBV11-3 with TRBJ2-1; 11 nucleotides line up with TRBD1. CDR3 length: 18 residues. Trimming cost V 0 bases and J 3 bases; bases outside gene matches: 7. The germline V gene has CDR1 SGHNT and CDR2 YENEEA. The CDR3: CASSLDQGGTGGYNEQFF. The CDR3 DNA reads TGTGCCAGCAGCTTAGATCAGGGGGGGACAGGGGGCTACAATGAGCAGTTCTTC.

V is TRBV7-2 and J is TRBJ1-3, with a weak D call TRBD1 (5 bases). Germline loops: CDR1 SGHTA, CDR2 FQGNSA. V lost 2 bases to trimming and J lost 1 base, with 9 bases between them. This CDR3 comprises 15 residues. The CDR3 DNA reads as TGTGCCAGCAGCTTATGGGGGGAATCTGGAAACACCATATATTTT. This translates into CASSLWGESGNTIYF.

The gene calls are TRBV7-2 and TRBJ1-4; 8 bases are a match to TRBD1. CDR1 is SGHTA, CDR2 FQGNSA, per germline. This CDR3 has 17 residues. V lost 5 bases, J lost 0 bases, and 8 bases stayed unmatched. This CDR3 is CASSAGDRGPTNEKLFF. CDR3 DNA sequence: TGTGCCAGCAGCGCAGGTGACAGGGGCCCAACTAATGAAAAACTGTTTTTT.

J is TRBJ2-5 and V is TRBV7-2; 8 nucleotides line up with TRBD2. This CDR3 is built from 14 residues. The trim removed 5 bases at V and 5 bases at J, leaving 7 bases unmatched. Germline CDR1 reads SGHTA; CDR2 reads FQGNSA. CDR3 nucleotides: TGTGCCAGCAGCGTCGGGGGGGAAAGGGAGACCCAGTACTTC. This gives the protein CASSVGGERETQYF. The full variable domain, with the rest looked up from reference TRBV7-2 and TRBJ2-5, is GAGVSQSPSNKVTEKGKDVELRCDPISGHTALYWYRQSLGQGLEFLIYFQGNSAPDKSGLPSDRFSAERTGGSVSTLTIQRTQQEDSAVYLCASSVGGERETQYFGPGTRLLVL.

The count of this clone is one. This sequence joins TRBV19 and TRBJ2-5, with D maybe TRBD2 (5 bases). This CDR3 has 12 amino acids. Trimming removed 6 bases at V and 7 bases at J, with 12 bases between. Germline V gene sequence: CDR1 LNHDA, CDR2 SQIVND (reference sequence). CDR3 coding DNA: TGTGCCAGTAGCTTCACAAGCGGGACCCAGTACTTC. It codes for CASSFTSGTQYF. The variable domain in full, completed from reference TRBV19 and TRBJ2-5, reads DGGITQSPKYLFRKEGQNVTLSCEQNLNHDAMYWYRQDPGQGLRLIYYSQIVNDFQKGDIAEGYSVSREKKESFPLTVTSAQKNPTAFYLCASSFTSGTQYFGPGTRLLVL.

This rearrangement joins TRBV2 to TRBJ1-2; 7 bases match TRBD1. CDR3 size: 12 residues. V trimming: 6 bases; J trimming: 8 bases; junction bases outside the gene matches: 6. Germline V gene lookup returns CDR1 SNHLY and CDR2 FYNNEI. CDR3 sequence reads: CASRVGGEGYTF. The CDR3 DNA is TGTGCCAGCAGGGTAGGGGGCGAAGGCTACACCTTC.

This clone was detected only a few times. The rearrangement joins TRBV5-1 to TRBJ2-7, with a tentative D call TRBD1 (6 bases). This CDR3 spans 16 amino acids. V was trimmed by 4 bases and J by 1 base, leaving 18 bases between them. From germline, CDR1 is SGHRS and CDR2 YFSETQ. CDR3: CASSKYRRDKSYEQYF. The CDR3 DNA sequence: TGCGCCAGCAGCAAATACCGCCGGGACAAATCCTACGAGCAGTACTTC.

The chain is built from TRBV9 and TRBJ2-5; no clear D. The CDR3 sequence is 15 residues long. Germline V lookup: CDR1 SGDLS, CDR2 YYNGEE. V lost 0 bases and J 1 base, leaving 10 bases between the germline ends. The CDR3 nucleotides are TGTGCCAGCAGCGTAGACACTATAGCCCAAGAGACCCAGTACTTC. Translation: CASSVDTIAQETQYF.

A single count supports this clone. The germline gene is not matched at one end of the junction; a read error may be the cause. V and J are TRBV6-5 and TRBJ2-5; D is unclear. The CDR3 sequence is 13 residues long. CDR1 and CDR2 (germline): MNHEY, SVGAGI. The CDR3 coding sequence is TGTGCCAGCAGTAACTCCCTAGGAGAGACCCAGTACTTC. This encodes CASSNSLGETQYF.

A remark on this clone: This clone may be a read error of a much larger clone one base away. Other DNA sequences from this sample encode an identical CDR3 as well. The V gene is TRBV7-2, the J gene TRBJ1-1, with 7 positions matching TRBD1. Trimming took 5 bases from V and 1 from J; bases not matched to a gene: 1. The CDR3 loop spans 13 amino acids. Germline CDR1 reads SGHTA; CDR2 reads FQGNSA. In nucleotides, the CDR3 is TGTGCCAGCAGCCGACAGGGGAACACTGAAGCTTTCTTT. Encoded protein: CASSRQGNTEAFF.

In DNA, the CDR3 is TGTGCCAGCAGCGCCACACCTCAGGGGGGATACACTGAAGCTTTCTTT. Translating gives CASSATPQGGYTEAFF. The gene calls are TRBV9 and TRBJ1-1; 7 bases line up with TRBD1. The germline V gene encodes CDR1 SGDLS and CDR2 YYNGEE. The CDR3 extends over 16 amino acids. V shed 3 bases, J shed 3 bases, and the junction held 11 bases outside the gene matches.

This chain connects TRBV18 to TRBJ1-5; TRBD1 might be the D (5 bases). The CDR3 has 14 amino acids. Germline loops: CDR1 KGHSH, CDR2 LQKENI. V was trimmed by 6 bases and J by 5 bases, leaving 14 bases between them. This chain's CDR3 is CASSVRVIDQPQHF. The CDR3 bases are TGTGCCAGCTCGGTCAGGGTAATAGATCAGCCCCAGCATTTT.

Here the CDR3 DNA reads TGTGCCAGCAGTGAAACGGAGGGCAGTAACATTCAGTACTTC. Translated: CASSETEGSNIQYF. The chain combines TRBV2 with TRBJ2-4, with D possibly being TRBD2 (6 bases). Germline V gene data show CDR1 as SNHLY and CDR2 as FYNNEI. V was shortened by 2 bases and J by 7 bases, with 12 bases between the two germline ends. The CDR3 covers 14 residues.

This chain links TRBV28 with TRBJ2-1, with D possibly TRBD2 on 5 matching bases. The CDR3 contains 14 residues. From germline, CDR1 is MDHEN and CDR2 SYDVKM. V was pared by 5 bases and J by 8 bases, with 16 bases between. The CDR3 spells CASSSSETRDEQFF. Here the CDR3 DNA reads TGTGCCAGCAGTAGTAGCGAAACTAGGGATGAGCAGTTCTTC.

This chain links TRBV9 with TRBJ2-4; 8 nucleotides line up with TRBD1. This CDR3 has 14 amino acids. Germline trimming cut 1 base from V and 5 bases from J; bases unmatched to any gene: 2. Germline V lookup: CDR1 SGDLS, CDR2 YYNGEE. CDR3 protein: CASSVTTGENIQYF. In DNA, the CDR3 is TGTGCCAGCAGCGTAACGACAGGGGAAAACATTCAGTACTTC.